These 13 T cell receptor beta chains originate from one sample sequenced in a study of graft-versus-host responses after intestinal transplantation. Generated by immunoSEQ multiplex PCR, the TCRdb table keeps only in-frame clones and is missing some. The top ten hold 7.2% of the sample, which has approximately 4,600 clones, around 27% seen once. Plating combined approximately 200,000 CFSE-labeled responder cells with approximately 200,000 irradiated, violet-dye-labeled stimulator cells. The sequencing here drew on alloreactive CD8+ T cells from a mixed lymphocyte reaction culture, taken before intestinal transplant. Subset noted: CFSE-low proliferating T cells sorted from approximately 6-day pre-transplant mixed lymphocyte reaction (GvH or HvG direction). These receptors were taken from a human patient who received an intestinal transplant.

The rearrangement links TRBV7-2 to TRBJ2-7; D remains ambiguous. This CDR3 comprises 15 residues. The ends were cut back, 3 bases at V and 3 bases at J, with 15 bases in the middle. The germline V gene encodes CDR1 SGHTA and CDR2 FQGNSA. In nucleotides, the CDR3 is TGTGCCAGCAGCTTGAGACGGACCGCCAACTACGAGCAGTACTTC. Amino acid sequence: CASSLRRTANYEQYF.

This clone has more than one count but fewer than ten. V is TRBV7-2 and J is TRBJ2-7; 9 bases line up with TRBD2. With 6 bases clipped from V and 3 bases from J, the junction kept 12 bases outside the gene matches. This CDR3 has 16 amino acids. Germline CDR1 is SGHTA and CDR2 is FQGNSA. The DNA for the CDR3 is TGTGCCAGCAGATCAGATCGGGCGGGAGGGATCTACGAGCAGTACTTC. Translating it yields CASRSDRAGGIYEQYF.

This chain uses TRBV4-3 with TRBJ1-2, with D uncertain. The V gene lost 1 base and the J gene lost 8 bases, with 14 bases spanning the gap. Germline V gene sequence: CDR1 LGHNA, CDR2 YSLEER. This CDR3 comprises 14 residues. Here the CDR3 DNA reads TGCGCCAGCAGCCAAGTAAGCGGGGTAGAGGGCTACACCTTC. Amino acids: CASSQVSGVEGYTF.

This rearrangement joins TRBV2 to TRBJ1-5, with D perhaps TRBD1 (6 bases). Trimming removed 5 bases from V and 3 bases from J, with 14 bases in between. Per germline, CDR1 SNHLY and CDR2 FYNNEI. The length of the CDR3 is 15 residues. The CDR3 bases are TGTGCCAGCAGTTCCGGGACAATATCCAATCAGCCCCAGCATTTT. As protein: CASSSGTISNQPQHF.

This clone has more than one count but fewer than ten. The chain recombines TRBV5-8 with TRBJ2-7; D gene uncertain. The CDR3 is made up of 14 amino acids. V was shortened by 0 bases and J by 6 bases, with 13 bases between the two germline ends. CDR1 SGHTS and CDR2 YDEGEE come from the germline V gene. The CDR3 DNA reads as TGTGCCAGCAGCTTGGTTGTCCCGGCAGGCGAGCAGTACTTC. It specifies CASSLVVPAGEQYF.

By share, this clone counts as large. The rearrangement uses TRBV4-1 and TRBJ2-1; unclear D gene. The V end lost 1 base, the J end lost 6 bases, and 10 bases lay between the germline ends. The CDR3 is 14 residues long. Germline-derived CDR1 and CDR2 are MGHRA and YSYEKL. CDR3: CASSQGSGLNEQFF. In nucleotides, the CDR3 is TGCGCCAGCAGCCAAGGGTCTGGGCTCAATGAGCAGTTCTTC.

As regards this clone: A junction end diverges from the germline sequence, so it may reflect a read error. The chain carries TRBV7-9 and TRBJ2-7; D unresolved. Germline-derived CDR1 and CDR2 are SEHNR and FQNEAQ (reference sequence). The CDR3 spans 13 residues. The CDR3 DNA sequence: TGTGCCAGCGGCTTAGTCAGTGCCTACGAGCAGTGCTTC. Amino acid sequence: CASGLVSAYEQCF.

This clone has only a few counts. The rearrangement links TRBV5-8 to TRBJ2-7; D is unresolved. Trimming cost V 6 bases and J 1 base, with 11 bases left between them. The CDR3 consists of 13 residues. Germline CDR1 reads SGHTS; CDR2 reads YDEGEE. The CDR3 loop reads CASISEPSYEQYF. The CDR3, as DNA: TGTGCCAGCATCAGTGAACCGTCCTACGAGCAGTACTTC.

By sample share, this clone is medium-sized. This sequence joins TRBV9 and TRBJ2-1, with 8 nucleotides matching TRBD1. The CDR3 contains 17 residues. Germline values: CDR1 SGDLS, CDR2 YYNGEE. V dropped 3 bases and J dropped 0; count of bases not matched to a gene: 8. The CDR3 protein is CASSGIGQGSSYNEQFF. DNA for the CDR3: TGTGCCAGCAGCGGTATAGGACAGGGAAGCTCCTACAATGAGCAGTTCTTC. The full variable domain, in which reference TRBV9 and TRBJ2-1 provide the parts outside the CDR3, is DSGVTQTPKHLITATGQRVTLRCSPRSGDLSVYWYQQSLDQGLQFLIQYYNGEERAKGNILERFSAQQFPDLHSELNLSSLELGDSALYFCASSGIGQGSSYNEQFFGPGTRLTVL.

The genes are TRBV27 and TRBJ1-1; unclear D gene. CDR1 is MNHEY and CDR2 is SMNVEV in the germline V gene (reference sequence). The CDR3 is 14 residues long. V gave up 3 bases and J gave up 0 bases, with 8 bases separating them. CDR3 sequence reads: CASSFGSLNTEAFF. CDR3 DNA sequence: TGTGCCAGCAGTTTCGGGAGTCTGAACACTGAAGCTTTCTTT.

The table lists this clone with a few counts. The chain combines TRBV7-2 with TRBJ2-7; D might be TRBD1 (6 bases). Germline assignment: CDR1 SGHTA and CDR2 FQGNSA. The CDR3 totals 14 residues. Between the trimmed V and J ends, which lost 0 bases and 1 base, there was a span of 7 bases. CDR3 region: CASSLAGGSYEQYF. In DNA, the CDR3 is TGTGCCAGCAGCTTAGCAGGGGGTTCCTACGAGCAGTACTTC.

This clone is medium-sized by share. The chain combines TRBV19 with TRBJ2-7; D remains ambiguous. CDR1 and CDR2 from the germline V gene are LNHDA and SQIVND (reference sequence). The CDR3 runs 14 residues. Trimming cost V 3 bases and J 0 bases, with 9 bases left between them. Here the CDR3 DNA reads TGTGCCAGTAGTATCGCGTCTACCTCCTACGAGCAGTACTTC. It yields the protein CASSIASTSYEQYF.

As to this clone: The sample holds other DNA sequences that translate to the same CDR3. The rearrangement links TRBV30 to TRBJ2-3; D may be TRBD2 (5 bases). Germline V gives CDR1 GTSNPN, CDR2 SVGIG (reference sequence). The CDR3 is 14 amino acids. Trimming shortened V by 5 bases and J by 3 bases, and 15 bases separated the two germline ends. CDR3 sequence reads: CAWAGIGFTDTQYF. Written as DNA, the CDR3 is TGTGCCTGGGCGGGTATCGGGTTTACAGATACGCAGTATTTT.